Below, one T cell receptor beta chain is given with its context. Its matching antigen is unknown. This sample stems from a study of CXCR3-negative and CXCR3-positive naive CD8 T cells. The study's findings and limits: Diversity proved comparably high across both naive subsets and much lower in memory CD8+ cells.

UMI-labeled TRB cDNA libraries were prepared by 5' RACE. TCRdb re-called the 5' RACE reads and gives one entry per CDR3 protein, without DNA. The listing contains approximately 100,000 distinct CDR3 sequences. The CDR3 is made up of 14 amino acids. Germline-derived CDR1 and CDR2 are SEHNR and FQNEAQ (reference sequence). Sequenced material: naive CXCR3- CD8+ T cells from blood. Subset here: CD45RO-CCR7+CD27+CD95- naive CD8+ T cells lacking CXCR3 (TNR3-). The chain has TRBV7-9 and TRBJ2-1. The receptor was isolated from a human donor in good health. Some clones in this sample may be carry-over from other donors' samples. CDR3 sequence reads: CASILSGNYNEQFF.